Listed below are T cell receptor beta chains from one sample, sequenced in a study of T-cell reconstitution after alpha-beta-depleted transplantation in children. TCRdb reanalysed the PCR reads using MiXCR and keeps one entry per CDR3 protein. The sample has just under 550,000 distinct CDR3 sequences, around 17% seen once; the top ten hold about 3.1%. The sequencing here drew on PBMCs from the stem cell graft donor, taken from the stem cell graft. Receptors were obtained from a human donor who donated a stem cell graft to a child with acute lymphoblastic leukemia. Both conserved end residues are part of each CDR3. The D gene is left open where the match is weak. Some rows mark clone size as missing; the rest say once, few, many or name a class of expanded clone.

V: TRBV5-1; J: TRBJ2-5; size: -; D: TRBD2; DNA: TGCGCCAGCAGCTTGGGACTAGCGGGAGGGACCCAGTACTTC; CDR3: CASSLGLAGGTQYF
V: TRBV12-3/TRBV12-4; J: TRBJ1-1; size: -; D: -; DNA: TGTGCCAGCAGTTTGGGTCTTGTGGTTGAAGCTTTCTTT; CDR3: CASSLGLVVEAFF
V: TRBV7-9; J: TRBJ1-6; size: -; D: -; DNA: TGTGCCAGCAGACCGAATTCACCCCTCCACTTT; CDR3: CASRPNSPLHF
V: TRBV20-1; J: TRBJ1-5; size: few; D: -; DNA: TGCAGTGCTGCCGGGACGGGGAATCAGCCCCAGCATTTT; CDR3: CSAAGTGNQPQHF
V: TRBV12-3/TRBV12-4; J: TRBJ2-2; size: many; D: TRBD2; DNA: TGTGCCAGCAGTTTCCGACTAGCGGGAGGGACCGGGGAGCTGTTTTTT; CDR3: CASSFRLAGGTGELFF
V: TRBV5-1; J: TRBJ2-3; size: few; D: TRBD1; DNA: TGCGCCAGCAGTTCTACAGGGGGGACGCTGGATACGCAGTATTTT; CDR3: CASSSTGGTLDTQYF
V: TRBV7-9; J: TRBJ1-4; size: few; D: -; DNA: TGTGTCACGAGGGGGTCACAGACTACTAATGAAAAACTGTTTTTT; CDR3: CVTRGSQTTNEKLFF
V: TRBV5-1; J: TRBJ1-4; size: few; D: -; DNA: TGCGCCAGCACTCCGACAGCAACTAATGAAAAACTGTTTTTT; CDR3: CASTPTATNEKLFF
V: TRBV4-2; J: TRBJ2-3; size: -; D: -; DNA: TGTGCCAGCAGCCAAGGACTCCCAAGCACAGATACGCAGTATTTT; CDR3: CASSQGLPSTDTQYF
V: TRBV5-6; J: TRBJ2-1; size: -; D: -; DNA: TGTGCCAGCAGCTTGGGAGCCCCCGGTGAGATGGAGTTCTTC; CDR3: CASSLGAPGEMEFF
V: TRBV6-5; J: TRBJ2-7; size: -; D: TRBD1; DNA: TGTGCCAGCAGGATTCTCGAATATACCGGGACAGGGGTTCTCTACGAGCAGTACTTC; CDR3: CASRILEYTGTGVLYEQYF
V: TRBV29-1; J: TRBJ2-7; size: -; D: TRBD1; DNA: TGCAGCGTCGCAGGGGGCCGCTACGAGCAGTACTTC; CDR3: CSVAGGRYEQYF
V: TRBV27; J: TRBJ2-7; size: few; D: TRBD2; DNA: TGTGCCAGCAGGGAACCGGGACTAGCGACCTACGAGCAGTACTTC; CDR3: CASREPGLATYEQYF
V: TRBV5-1; J: TRBJ1-1; size: few; D: TRBD1; DNA: TGCGCCAGCAGCGACAGGGATTACACTGAAGCTTTCTTT; CDR3: CASSDRDYTEAFF
V: TRBV29-1; J: TRBJ2-3; size: -; D: -; DNA: TGCAGCGCAGGAGGACGGGACACAGATACGCAGTATTTT; CDR3: CSAGGRDTDTQYF
V: TRBV7-9; J: TRBJ2-5; size: few; D: -; DNA: TGTGCCAGCAGCTCCCGACAGCAAGAGACCCAGTACTTC; CDR3: CASSSRQQETQYF
V: TRBV7-9; J: TRBJ2-2; size: few; D: -; DNA: TGTGCCAGCAGCCCCCGGGGAATGAGTAGGACCGGGGAGCTGTTTTTT; CDR3: CASSPRGMSRTGELFF
V: TRBV19; J: TRBJ2-1; size: few; D: TRBD1; DNA: TGTGCCAGTAGCAGTATATGGGGGTCCGGACAGGGTGTCTTC; CDR3: CASSSIWGSGQGVF
V: TRBV12-3/TRBV12-4; J: TRBJ1-5; size: -; D: -; DNA: TGTGCCAGCAGGGTATCAAATCAGCCCCAGCATTTT; CDR3: CASRVSNQPQHF
V: TRBV24-1; J: TRBJ2-1; size: -; D: -; DNA: TGTGCCACCAGTATTAGTAACAGTGAGCAGTTCTTC; CDR3: CATSISNSEQFF
V: TRBV15; J: TRBJ2-7; size: few; D: -; DNA: TGTGCCACCAGCAGCATCGGCTACGAGCAGTACTTC; CDR3: CATSSIGYEQYF
V: TRBV20-1; J: TRBJ2-7; size: few; D: TRBD2; DNA: TGCAGTGCTAGAGACACTAGCGCGATTACCTACGAGCAGTACTTC; CDR3: CSARDTSAITYEQYF
V: TRBV15; J: TRBJ2-7; size: -; D: -; DNA: TGTGCCACCAGCAGAGACTCCGGGGCGGGATTGTCCTACGAGCAGTACTTC; CDR3: CATSRDSGAGLSYEQYF
V: TRBV4-1; J: TRBJ2-1; size: -; D: -; DNA: TGCGCCAGCAGCCAAGTAAAGTTGCCCGGGGTTGAGCAGTTCTTC; CDR3: CASSQVKLPGVEQFF
V: TRBV27; J: TRBJ2-7; size: few; D: -; DNA: TGTGCCAGCAGGACTGTAGTTCGGGACGAGCAGTACTTC; CDR3: CASRTVVRDEQYF
V: TRBV7-9; J: TRBJ1-2; size: -; D: TRBD1; DNA: TGTGCCAGCAGCTCGGAATTACAGGGGTACTACACCTTC; CDR3: CASSSELQGYYTF
V: TRBV5-1; J: TRBJ2-1; size: few; D: TRBD2; DNA: TGCGCCAGCAGCTCGACTAGCGGGAGAGACAATGAGCAGTTCTTC; CDR3: CASSSTSGRDNEQFF
V: TRBV2; J: TRBJ2-5; size: few; D: -; DNA: TGTGCCAGCAGTGAAGGGTGGGGTCAGGGAGAGACCCAGTACTTC; CDR3: CASSEGWGQGETQYF
V: TRBV7-6; J: TRBJ1-6; size: -; D: -; DNA: TGTGCCAGCAGCTTCGGGGGTATTGCGTATTCACCCCTCCACTTT; CDR3: CASSFGGIAYSPLHF